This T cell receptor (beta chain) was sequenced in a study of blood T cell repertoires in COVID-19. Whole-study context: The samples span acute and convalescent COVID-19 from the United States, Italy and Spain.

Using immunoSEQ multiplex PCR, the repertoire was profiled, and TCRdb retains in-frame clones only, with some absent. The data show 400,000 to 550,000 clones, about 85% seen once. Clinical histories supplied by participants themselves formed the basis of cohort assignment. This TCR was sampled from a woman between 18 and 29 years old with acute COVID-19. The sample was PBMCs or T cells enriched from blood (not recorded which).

CDR3 in amino acids: CASSETGVDQPQHF. CDR3 DNA: TGTGCCAGCAGTGAGACAGGGGTTGATCAGCCCCAGCATTTT. This sequence joins TRBV25-1 and TRBJ1-5; 8 bases agree with TRBD1. Germline-derived CDR1 and CDR2 are MGHDK and SYGVNS. V shed 3 bases and J 5 bases; nucleotides not matched to a gene: 3. The CDR3 sequence is 14 residues long. Full variable domain (missing parts from reference TRBV25-1 and TRBJ1-5): EADIYQTPRYLVIGTGKKITLECSQTMGHDKMYWYQQDPGMELHLIHYSYGVNSTEKGDLSSESTVSRIRTEHFPLTLESARPSHTSQYLCASSETGVDQPQHFGDGTRLSIL.